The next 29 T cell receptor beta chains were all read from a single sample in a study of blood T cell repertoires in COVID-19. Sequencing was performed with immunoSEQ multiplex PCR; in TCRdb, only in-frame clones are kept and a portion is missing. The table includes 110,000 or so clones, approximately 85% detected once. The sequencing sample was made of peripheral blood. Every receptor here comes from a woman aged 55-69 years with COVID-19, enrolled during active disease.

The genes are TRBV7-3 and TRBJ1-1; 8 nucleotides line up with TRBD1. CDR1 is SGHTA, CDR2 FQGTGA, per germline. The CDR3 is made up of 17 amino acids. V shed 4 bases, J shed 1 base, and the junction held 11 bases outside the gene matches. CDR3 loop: CASSSQGAAPSNTEAFF. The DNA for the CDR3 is TGTGCCAGCAGCTCCCAGGGGGCGGCCCCATCGAACACTGAAGCTTTCTTT. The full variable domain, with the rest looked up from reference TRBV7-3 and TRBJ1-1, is GAGVSQTPSNKVTEKGKYVELRCDPISGHTALYWYRQSLGQGPEFLIYFQGTGAADDSGLPNDRFFAVRPEGSVSTLKIQRTERGDSAVYLCASSSQGAAPSNTEAFFGQGTRLTVV.

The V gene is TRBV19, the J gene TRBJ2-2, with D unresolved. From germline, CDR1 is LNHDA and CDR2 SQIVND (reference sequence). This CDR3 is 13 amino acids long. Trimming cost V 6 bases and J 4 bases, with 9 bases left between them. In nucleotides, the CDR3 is TGTGCCAGTAGGGAAGAGGCCACCGGGGAGCTGTTTTTT. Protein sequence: CASREEATGELFF.

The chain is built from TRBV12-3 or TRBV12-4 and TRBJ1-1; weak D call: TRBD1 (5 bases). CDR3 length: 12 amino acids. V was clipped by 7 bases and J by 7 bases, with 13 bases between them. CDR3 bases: TGTGCCAGCACCCCGGAGGGGCGTGAAGCTTTCTTT. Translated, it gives CASTPEGREAFF.

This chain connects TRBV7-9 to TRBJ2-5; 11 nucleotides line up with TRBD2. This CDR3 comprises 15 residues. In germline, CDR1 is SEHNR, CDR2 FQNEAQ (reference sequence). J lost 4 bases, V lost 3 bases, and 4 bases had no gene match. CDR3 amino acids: CASSLTSGARETQYF. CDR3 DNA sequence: TGTGCCAGCAGCTTGACTAGCGGGGCGCGAGAGACCCAGTACTTC.

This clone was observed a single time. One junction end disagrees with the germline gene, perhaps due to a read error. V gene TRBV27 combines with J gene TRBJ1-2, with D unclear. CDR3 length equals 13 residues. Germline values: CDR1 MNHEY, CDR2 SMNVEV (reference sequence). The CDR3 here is CASSSGGPYRYTF. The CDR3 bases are TGTGCCAGCAGTTCCGGAGGACCCTATCGCTACACCTTC.

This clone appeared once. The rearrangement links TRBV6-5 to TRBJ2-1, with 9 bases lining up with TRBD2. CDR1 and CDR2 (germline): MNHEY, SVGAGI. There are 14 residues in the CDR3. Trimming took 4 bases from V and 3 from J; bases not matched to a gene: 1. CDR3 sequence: CASSSSGVYNEQFF. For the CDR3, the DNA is TGTGCCAGCAGTTCTAGCGGGGTCTACAATGAGCAGTTCTTC.

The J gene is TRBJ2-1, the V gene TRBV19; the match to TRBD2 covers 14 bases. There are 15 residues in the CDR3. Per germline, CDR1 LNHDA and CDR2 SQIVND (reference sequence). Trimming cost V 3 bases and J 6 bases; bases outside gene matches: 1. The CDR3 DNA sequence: TGTGCCAGTAGTATGGGACTAGCGGGGGTCAATGAGCAGTTCTTC. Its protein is CASSMGLAGVNEQFF.

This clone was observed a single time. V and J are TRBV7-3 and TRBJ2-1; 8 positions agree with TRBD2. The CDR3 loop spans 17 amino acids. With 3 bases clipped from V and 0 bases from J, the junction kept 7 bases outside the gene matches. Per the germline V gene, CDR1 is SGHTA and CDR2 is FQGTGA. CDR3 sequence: CASSFRKRGSSYNEQFF. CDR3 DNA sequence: TGTGCCAGCAGCTTTCGAAAGCGGGGGAGCTCCTACAATGAGCAGTTCTTC.

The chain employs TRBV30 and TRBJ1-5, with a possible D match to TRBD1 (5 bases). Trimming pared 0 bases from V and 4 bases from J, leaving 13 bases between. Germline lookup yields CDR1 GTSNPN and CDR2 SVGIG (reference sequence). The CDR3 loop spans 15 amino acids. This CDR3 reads CAWSVKGVENQPQHF. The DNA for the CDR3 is TGTGCCTGGAGTGTAAAAGGGGTCGAGAATCAGCCCCAGCATTTT.

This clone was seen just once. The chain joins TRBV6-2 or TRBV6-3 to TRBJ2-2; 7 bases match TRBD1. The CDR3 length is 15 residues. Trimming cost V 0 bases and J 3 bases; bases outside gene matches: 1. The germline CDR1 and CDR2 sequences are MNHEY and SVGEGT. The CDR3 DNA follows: TGTGCCAGCAGTTACTCGGGACAGTACACCGGGGAGCTGTTTTTT. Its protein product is CASSYSGQYTGELFF.

CDR3 sequence: CASSPRAEGQNTGELFF. The CDR3 bases are TGTGCCAGCTCACCACGGGCTGAGGGACAAAACACCGGGGAGCTGTTTTTT. The chain combines TRBV18 with TRBJ2-2; perhaps TRBD1 as D (6 bases). The CDR3 runs to 17 residues. Deletions cut 1 base from V and 2 bases from J, with 14 bases between. Germline-derived CDR1 and CDR2 are KGHSH and LQKENI.

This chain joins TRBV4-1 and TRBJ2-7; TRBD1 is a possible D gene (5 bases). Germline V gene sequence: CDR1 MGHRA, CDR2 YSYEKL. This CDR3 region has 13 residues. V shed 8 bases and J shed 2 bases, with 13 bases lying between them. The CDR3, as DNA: TGCGCCAGCCGTGACAGACTTCCCTACGAGCAGTACTTC. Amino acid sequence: CASRDRLPYEQYF.

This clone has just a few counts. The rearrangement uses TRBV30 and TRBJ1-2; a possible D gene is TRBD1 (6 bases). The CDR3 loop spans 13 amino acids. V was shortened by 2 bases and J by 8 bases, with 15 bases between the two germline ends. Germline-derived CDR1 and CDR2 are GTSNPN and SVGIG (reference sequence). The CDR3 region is CAWSSGAGDGYTF. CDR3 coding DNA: TGTGCCTGGAGTTCCGGGGCAGGGGACGGCTACACCTTC.

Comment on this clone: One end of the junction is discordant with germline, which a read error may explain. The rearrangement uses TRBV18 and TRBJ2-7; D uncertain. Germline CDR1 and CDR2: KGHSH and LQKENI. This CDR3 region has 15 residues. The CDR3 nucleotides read TGTGCCAGCTCACTTCAACTTGCAATGTCCTCCGAGCAGTACTTC. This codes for CASSLQLAMSSEQYF.

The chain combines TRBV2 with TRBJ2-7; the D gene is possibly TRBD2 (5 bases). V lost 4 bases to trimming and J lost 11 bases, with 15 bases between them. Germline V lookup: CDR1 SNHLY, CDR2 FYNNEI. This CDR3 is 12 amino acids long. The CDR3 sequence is CASSVYGETKYF. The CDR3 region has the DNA TGTGCCAGCAGTGTGTACGGGGAAACGAAGTACTTC.

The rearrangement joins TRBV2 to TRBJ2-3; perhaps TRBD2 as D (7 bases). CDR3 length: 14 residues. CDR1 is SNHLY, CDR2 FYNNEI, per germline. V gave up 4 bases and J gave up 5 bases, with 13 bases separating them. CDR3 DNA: TGTGCCAGCAGTGCAGCCGGGGGGCTAGATACGCAGTATTTT. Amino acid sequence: CASSAAGGLDTQYF.

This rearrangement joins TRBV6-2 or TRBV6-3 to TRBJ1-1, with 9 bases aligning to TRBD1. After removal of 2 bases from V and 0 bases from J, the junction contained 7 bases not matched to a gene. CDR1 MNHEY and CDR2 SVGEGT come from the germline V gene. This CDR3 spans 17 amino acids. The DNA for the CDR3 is TGTGCCAGCAGTTACCCTGACAGGGGGGCCGTGAACACTGAAGCTTTCTTT. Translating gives CASSYPDRGAVNTEAFF.

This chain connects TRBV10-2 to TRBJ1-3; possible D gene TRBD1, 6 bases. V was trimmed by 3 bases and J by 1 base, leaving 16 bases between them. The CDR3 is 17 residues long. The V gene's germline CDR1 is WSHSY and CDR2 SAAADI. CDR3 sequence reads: CASSEPTGPGSGNTIYF. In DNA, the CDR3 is TGCGCCAGCAGTGAACCAACAGGGCCGGGTTCTGGAAACACCATATATTTT.

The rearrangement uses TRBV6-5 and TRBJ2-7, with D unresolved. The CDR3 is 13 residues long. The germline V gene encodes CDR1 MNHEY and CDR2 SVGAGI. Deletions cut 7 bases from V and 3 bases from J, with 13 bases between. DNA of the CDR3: TGTGCCAGCAAGCCCCAACCCTTCTACGAGCAGTACTTC. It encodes CASKPQPFYEQYF.

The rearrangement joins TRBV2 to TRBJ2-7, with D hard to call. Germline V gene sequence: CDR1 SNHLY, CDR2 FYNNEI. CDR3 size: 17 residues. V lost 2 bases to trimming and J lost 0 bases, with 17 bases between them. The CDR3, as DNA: TGTGCCAGCAGTGAACTCCCCTGGCAGGCCAACTCCTACGAGCAGTACTTC. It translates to CASSELPWQANSYEQYF.

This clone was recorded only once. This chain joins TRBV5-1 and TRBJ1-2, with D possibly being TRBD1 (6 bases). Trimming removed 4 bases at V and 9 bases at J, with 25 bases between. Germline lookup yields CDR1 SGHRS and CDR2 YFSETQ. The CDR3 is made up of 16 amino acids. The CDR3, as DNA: TGCGCCAGCAGCGCAACCACCGGGACACTCGACGGTCGCTACACCTTC. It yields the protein CASSATTGTLDGRYTF.

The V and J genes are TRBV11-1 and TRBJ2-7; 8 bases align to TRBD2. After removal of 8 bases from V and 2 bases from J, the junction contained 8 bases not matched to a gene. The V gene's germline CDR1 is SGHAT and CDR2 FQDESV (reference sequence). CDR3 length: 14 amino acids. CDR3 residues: CASRNSGETYEQYF. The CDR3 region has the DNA TGTGCCAGCCGAAATAGCGGGGAAACCTACGAGCAGTACTTC.

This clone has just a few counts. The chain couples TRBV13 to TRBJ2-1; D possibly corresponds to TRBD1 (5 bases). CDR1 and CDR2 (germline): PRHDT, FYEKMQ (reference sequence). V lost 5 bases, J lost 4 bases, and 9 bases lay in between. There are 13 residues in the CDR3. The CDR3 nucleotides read TGTGCCAGCAGCCGCAGACAGTACAATGAGCAGTTCTTC. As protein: CASSRRQYNEQFF.

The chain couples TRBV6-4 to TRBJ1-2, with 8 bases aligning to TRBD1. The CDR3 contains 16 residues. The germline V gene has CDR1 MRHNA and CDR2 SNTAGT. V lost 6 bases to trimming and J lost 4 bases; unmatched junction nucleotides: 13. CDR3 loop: CASSGKTGVPSYGYTF. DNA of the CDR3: TGTGCCAGCAGCGGTAAGACAGGGGTCCCCTCCTATGGCTACACCTTC.

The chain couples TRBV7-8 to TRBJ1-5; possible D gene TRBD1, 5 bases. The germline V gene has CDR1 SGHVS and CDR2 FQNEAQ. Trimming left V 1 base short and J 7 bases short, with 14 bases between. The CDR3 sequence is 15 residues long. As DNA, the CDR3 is TGTGCCAGCAGCTTAGGGCAGGGTAGAGCGCAGCCCCAGCATTTT. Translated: CASSLGQGRAQPQHF.

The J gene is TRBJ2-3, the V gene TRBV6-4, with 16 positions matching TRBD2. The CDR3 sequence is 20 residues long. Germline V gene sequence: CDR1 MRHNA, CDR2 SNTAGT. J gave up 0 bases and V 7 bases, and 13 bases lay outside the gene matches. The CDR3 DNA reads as TGTGCCAGCAATCTCACCGGGACTAGCGGGGGGGAAAATAGCACAGATACGCAGTATTTT. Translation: CASNLTGTSGGENSTDTQYF.

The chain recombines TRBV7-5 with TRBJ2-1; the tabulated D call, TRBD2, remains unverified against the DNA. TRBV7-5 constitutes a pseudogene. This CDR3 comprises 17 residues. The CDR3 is CVRSLKVAGLTYNEQFF. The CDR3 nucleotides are TGTGTCAGAAGCTTAAAGGTCGCGGGTCTCACCTACAATGAGCAGTTCTTC.

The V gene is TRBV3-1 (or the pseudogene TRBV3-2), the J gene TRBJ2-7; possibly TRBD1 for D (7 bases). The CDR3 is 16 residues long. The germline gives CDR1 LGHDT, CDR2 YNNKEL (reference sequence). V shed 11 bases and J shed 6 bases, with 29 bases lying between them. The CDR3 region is CAAPFSAGGQFLEQYF. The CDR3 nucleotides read TGTGCCGCGCCTTTTTCAGCAGGGGGGCAATTCCTCGAGCAGTACTTC.

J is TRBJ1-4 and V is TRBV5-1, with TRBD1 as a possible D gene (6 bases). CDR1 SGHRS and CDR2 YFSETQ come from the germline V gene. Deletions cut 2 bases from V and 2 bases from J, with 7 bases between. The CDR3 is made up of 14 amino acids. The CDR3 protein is CASSFGQTNEKLFF. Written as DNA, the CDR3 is TGCGCCAGCAGCTTTGGACAGACTAATGAAAAACTGTTTTTT.